This T cell receptor (beta chain) was sequenced during a study of T cell responses to AZD1222 COVID-19 vaccine. General study results and limits: Per reports, nearly half of all spike-specific TCRs target regions that are unmutated in variants. Females made up more of the donors, who were largely white British, and clonal diversity may have come out too low.

The table came from immunoSEQ multiplex PCR; TCRdb's copy has only in-frame clones and leaves some out. Of about 150,000 clones in the sample, around 88% were seen once. A note on this clone: Its antigen is undetermined.

The origin of this receptor is an adult in good health. The sample here was peripheral blood, taken on day 0 of AZD1222 vaccination.

In nucleotides, the CDR3 is TGTGCCAGCAGTTACTCGAAGTCGATGAACACTGAAGCTTTCTTT. Its protein product is CASSYSKSMNTEAFF. V and J are TRBV6-5 and TRBJ1-1; no definite D call. From germline, CDR1 is MNHEY and CDR2 SVGAGI. The CDR3 loop spans 15 amino acids. V lost 0 bases and J 0 bases, leaving 8 bases between the germline ends.